This T cell receptor (beta chain) was captured by sequencing in a study of blood T cells in healthy people across ages. Notes on the study in general: No conclusive comparison of naive versus antigen-experienced cells was possible with unsorted PBMCs.

Comment on this clonotype: What it recognizes is unknown.

The second PCR ran roughly 6 to 11 cycles with a sample-barcoded 5' primer and J-beta primers. MiXCR, applied by TCRdb to the 5' RACE reads, yields one record per CDR3 protein. The profile shows about 640,000 distinct CDR3 sequences, roughly three fifths of them singletons. This receptor was identified in a man aged 60-69 years in good health. Sequences were obtained from blood.

The CDR3 bases are TGCGCCAGCAGCTTGGGGGGAACAGCGGGGGGCTACAATGAGCAGTTCTTC. Translating it yields CASSLGGTAGGYNEQFF. The rearrangement joins TRBV5-1 to TRBJ2-1; 9 nucleotides align to TRBD2. V trimming: 0 bases; J trimming: 3 bases; junction bases outside the gene matches: 7. The CDR3 consists of 17 residues. Per germline, CDR1 SGHRS and CDR2 YFSETQ.